The entry below gives a single T cell receptor (beta chain) sequence along with its context. This specimen belongs to a study of shared T cell receptors in the human thymus. TCRdb's table, derived via immunoSEQ multiplex PCR, lists solely in-frame clones and lacks some. The repertoire includes some 700,000 clones, more than 75% of them detected once, and about 0.01% sits in the top ten. The CDR3 length is 16 residues. V lost 4 bases to trimming and J lost 0 bases, with 16 bases between them. The germline gives CDR1 LNHNV, CDR2 YYDKDF (reference sequence). The same specimen was also included in a second study, on human thymus T cells.

Sample: thymocytes. This clonotype was sampled from a boy in the first two years of life with a congenital heart defect. The genes are TRBV15 and TRBJ2-7, with TRBD1 as a possible D gene (6 bases). CDR3 protein: CATSTQPTGSSYEQYF. Here the CDR3 DNA reads TGTGCCACCAGCACCCAACCGACAGGAAGCTCCTACGAGCAGTACTTC.